The entry that follows covers one T cell receptor beta chain sequence. There is no known antigen for this receptor. Base qualities are not at hand, and no much larger clone is one base apart. The germline V end is reduced by 3 bases and the J end by 4 bases; junction bases left unmatched: 7. The CDR3 contains 15 residues, cysteine and phenylalanine counted. Only the CDR3 DNA is retained, 45 bases long and in frame from the first base. In the germline V gene, CDR1 corresponds to SGDLS and CDR2 to YYNGEE. The sample originates from a study of OX40 agonist ivuxolimab in advanced cancers. At the level of the whole study: Ivuxolimab was an agonistic, fully human IgG2 monoclonal antibody directed against OX40 (CD134), a costimulatory receptor. Peripheral TCRbeta sequencing aimed to test whether ivuxolimab altered TCR sequence diversity and caused clonal T-cell expansion. Three dose-escalation patients achieved partial responses, one with hepatocellular carcinoma and two with cutaneous melanoma. Prior anti-PD-1, anti-PD-L1 or anti-CTLA-4 therapy was permitted, and about two fifths of dose-escalation patients had received checkpoint inhibitors. In the dose-escalation cohort, 65% to 90% of patients were male, and the mean age was approximately 64 years, with a range of 23 to 79. Of the roughly 52 dose-escalation patients, hepatocellular carcinoma was present in roughly 19, melanoma in around 15, renal cell carcinoma in 9 and head and neck cancer in 9. The monotherapy dose-escalation portion (N ≈ 50 patients) of the phase I ivuxolimab trial is reported in the paper. Intravenous ivuxolimab was administered to patients every 2 weeks at six dose levels: 0.01, 0.1, 0.3, 1.5, 3 and 10 mg/kg.

Patients with a history of autoimmune disease or receiving systemic immunosuppression were excluded from the trial. Peripheral blood for TCR sequencing was collected from all dose cohorts at baseline, on cycle 4 day 1, and on cycle 7 day 1. Samples came from an open-label, multicenter, first-in-human phase I dose-escalation trial of ivuxolimab. The trial enrolled adults with locally advanced or metastatic head and neck squamous cell, hepatocellular, melanoma or renal cell carcinoma. CD4+ and CD8+ T cells were sorted separately from peripheral blood before TCR sequencing. Genomic DNA was isolated from the sorted cells so that the TCRbeta CDR3 region could be sequenced. TCRbeta CDR3 regions were sequenced using the immunoSEQ Assay. TCRdb took over this immuneACCESS table, retaining in-frame rearrangements with V and J assigned. Such tables are incomplete; in checked studies, under half of the missing clones stem from an unresolved V gene, and the remainder is unexplained. Recorded for this sample are some 74,000 clones; 80% to 95% of them occurred a single time. The top ten clonotypes cover 0.3% to 0.4% of the sample.

Paper-wide results and their limitations: After ivuxolimab, expanded clones were on average more numerous among CD8+ T cells than among CD4+ T cells. Low levels of normalized T-cell clonal expansion were also seen in some patients who did not respond. Antigen specificity was not determined for the clonally expanded peripheral T cells. At doses of 0.1 to 3.0 mg/kg, clonal expansion of both CD4+ and CD8+ blood T cells was observed from baseline to week 6. Partial responders in the 0.1-3.0 mg/kg groups had among the lowest normalized peripheral clonal expansion, especially among CD8+ T cells.

The chain is assembled from TRBV9 and TRBJ2-1; 7 central nucleotides agree with TRBD1. The clonotype comes from an adult with an advanced solid tumor such as melanoma, head and neck, liver or kidney cancer. Sequencing used CD4+ or CD8+ T cells sorted from blood, obtained in a trial of the OX40 agonist ivuxolimab. The nucleotide sequence is TGTGCCAGCAGCGCCCCCGGGACAGATTACAATGAGCAGTTCTTC. It specifies CASSAPGTDYNEQFF.